Following are 30 T cell receptor beta chains from one sample sequenced in a study of T-cell reconstitution after alpha-beta-depleted transplantation in children. It was with unique molecular identifiers that the TCRbeta library was prepared. TCRdb re-called the PCR reads with MiXCR, one entry per CDR3 protein. The repertoire holds fewer than 550,000 distinct CDR3 sequences, around 10% seen once, with around 15% in the top ten. The sample was PBMCs, mostly from graft donor cells, taken 180 days after TCRalphabeta/CD19-depleted stem cell transplant. The receptors were gathered from a female patient aged 2-9 years who had a stem cell transplant for aplastic anemia, so the T cells may come from the graft donor.

The V and J genes are TRBV20-1 and TRBJ1-1; the D is unclear. CDR1 and CDR2 (germline): DFQATT, SNEGSKA (reference sequence). There are 12 residues in the CDR3. The CDR3 DNA reads as TGCAGCGCTTCCTGGGCCCGCTTACGAGCTTTCTTT. This translates into CSASWARLRAFF.

This clonotype was found a few times. The rearrangement links TRBV27 to TRBJ2-7, with 8 bases that match TRBD2. From germline, CDR1 is MNHEY and CDR2 SMNVEV (reference sequence). V gave up 6 bases and J gave up 1 base; unmatched junction bases: 11. CDR3 length: 16 residues. CDR3 loop: CASRMSGRVRSYEQYV. CDR3 DNA sequence: TGTGCCAGCAGGATGAGCGGGAGAGTTAGGTCCTACGAGCAGTACGTC.

This sequence joins TRBV5-1 and TRBJ1-2; the D gene is possibly TRBD1 (6 bases). Trimming left V 2 bases short and J 4 bases short, with 12 bases between. The CDR3 extends over 14 amino acids. The germline CDR1 and CDR2 sequences are SGHRS and YFSETQ. The CDR3, as DNA: TGCGCCAGCAGCTTACCGACAGGAAGCTATGGCTACACCTTC. Amino acid sequence: CASSLPTGSYGYTF.

The chain employs TRBV7-3 and TRBJ2-1, with 10 nucleotides matching TRBD1. CDR1 is SGHTA, CDR2 FQGTGA, per germline. V trimming: 1 base; J trimming: 6 bases; junction bases outside the gene matches: 6. This CDR3 is built from 16 residues. CDR3 sequence (DNA): TGTGCCAGCAGCTTAAGGGGGGACAGGGGCTTCAATGAGCAGTTCTTC. Translated: CASSLRGDRGFNEQFF.

This clonotype was seen ten or more times. J is TRBJ2-7 and V is TRBV12-5; D may correspond to TRBD1 or TRBD2 (7 bases each). Germline assignment: CDR1 LGHNT and CDR2 FRNRAP. V lost 4 bases and J lost 6, with 22 bases in between. The CDR3 runs 16 residues. The CDR3 spells CASGSQEGAGVFEQYV. CDR3 DNA: TGTGCTAGTGGTTCACAGGAGGGGGCGGGAGTGTTCGAGCAGTACGTC.

This clonotype has a handful of counts. The J gene is TRBJ2-4, the V gene TRBV3-1; the match to TRBD1 covers 9 bases. Germline values: CDR1 LGHDT, CDR2 YNNKEL (reference sequence). The J segment lost 5 bases and the V segment lost 4 bases, leaving 9 bases of the junction unmatched. CDR3 size: 16 residues. The CDR3 DNA reads TGTGCCAGCAGCCGGGGACAGGGTCCGGTGCAAAACATTCAGTACTTC. Its translation is CASSRGQGPVQNIQYF.

In DNA, the CDR3 is TGTGCCAGCAGCGAAGATCTTGACAGGGCGAACACTGAAGCTTTCTTT. Amino acids: CASSEDLDRANTEAFF. The chain has TRBV7-9 and TRBJ1-1, with 7 bases matching TRBD1. The CDR3 length is 16 residues. After removal of 5 bases from V and 1 base from J, the junction contained 10 bases not matched to a gene. Germline CDR1 is SEHNR and CDR2 is FQNEAQ (reference sequence).

This clonotype has at least ten counts. The V call is TRBV5-1, the J call TRBJ2-6; perhaps TRBD1 as D (6 bases). V gave up 2 bases and J gave up 3 bases, with 21 bases separating them. Germline V lookup: CDR1 SGHRS, CDR2 YFSETQ. This CDR3 has 19 residues. CDR3 protein: CASSFATGDPYYGANVLTF. In nucleotides, the CDR3 is TGCGCCAGCAGCTTCGCGACAGGCGATCCTTACTATGGGGCCAACGTCCTGACTTTC.

In its sample, this clonotype was seen a few times. The CDR3 loop is CSVGGRDGGNTEAFF. In DNA form, the CDR3 reads TGCAGCGTTGGTGGGAGGGATGGGGGGAACACTGAAGCTTTCTTT. The chain uses TRBV29-1 and TRBJ1-1; weak D call: TRBD1 (5 bases). Germline assignment: CDR1 SQVTM and CDR2 ANQGSEA. CDR3 length: 15 residues. The V end lost 4 bases, the J end lost 1 base, and 16 bases lay between the germline ends.

The rearrangement uses TRBV29-1 and TRBJ1-5; 8 positions agree with TRBD1. Trimming at V came to 6 bases and at J to 2 bases, leaving 3 bases not matched to a gene. The CDR3 totals 13 residues. Germline values: CDR1 SQVTM, CDR2 ANQGSEA. The CDR3 loop reads CSVQGAGNQPQHF. CDR3 in DNA: TGCAGCGTCCAGGGGGCCGGCAATCAGCCCCAGCATTTT.

This clonotype showed up just a few times. The chain uses TRBV5-1 and TRBJ1-5, with 9 bases that match TRBD1. The CDR3 is made up of 15 amino acids. V lost 4 bases to trimming and J lost 2 bases; unmatched junction nucleotides: 4. Looked up from germline, CDR1 is SGHRS and CDR2 is YFSETQ. In DNA form, the CDR3 reads TGCGCCAGCAGCGCGACAGGGGGTCGCAATCAGCCCCAGCATTTT. Its translation is CASSATGGRNQPQHF. Full variable domain (rest looked up from reference TRBV5-1 and TRBJ1-5): KAGVTQTPRYLIKTRGQQVTLSCSPISGHRSVSWYQQTPGQGLQFLFEYFSETQRNKGNFPGRFSGRQFSNSRSEMNVSTLELGDSALYLCASSATGGRNQPQHFGDGTRLSIL.

The J gene is TRBJ2-7, the V gene TRBV20-1; 7 bases are a match to TRBD1. Germline CDR1 DFQATT, CDR2 SNEGSKA (reference sequence). The V gene end was trimmed by 0 bases and the J gene end by 0 bases; junction bases not matched to a gene: 2. The length of the CDR3 is 14 residues. The CDR3 reads CSARETGSSYEQYV. The CDR3 DNA reads TGCAGTGCTAGAGAGACAGGGAGCTCCTACGAGCAGTACGTC.

V gene TRBV20-1 combines with J gene TRBJ2-1; 11 positions match TRBD2. V dropped 6 bases and J dropped 0; count of bases not matched to a gene: 4. Looked up from germline, CDR1 is DFQATT and CDR2 is SNEGSKA (reference sequence). The CDR3 totals 15 residues. The chain's CDR3 is CSATSGMSSYNEQFF. The CDR3 DNA follows: TGCAGTGCGACTAGCGGGATGAGCTCCTACAATGAGCAGTTCTTC.

This clonotype was counted at least ten times. This chain links TRBV15 with TRBJ1-5, with D hard to call. V was trimmed by 1 base and J by 8 bases, leaving 15 bases between them. CDR3 size: 15 residues. The germline V gene encodes CDR1 LNHNV and CDR2 YYDKDF (reference sequence). Written as DNA, the CDR3 is TGTGCCACCAGCAGAGTTTTCAGTAACGGGAAGCCCCAGCATTTT. Translation: CATSRVFSNGKPQHF.

There are a few counts of this clonotype. The chain uses TRBV9 and TRBJ2-7; 12 bases agree with TRBD2. The germline V gene has CDR1 SGDLS and CDR2 YYNGEE. With 0 bases clipped from V and 5 bases from J, the junction kept 6 bases outside the gene matches. The length of the CDR3 is 16 residues. As DNA, the CDR3 is TGTGCCAGCAGCGTAGGGCCTAGCGGGAGGGCTAACGAGCAGTACTTC. Its protein is CASSVGPSGRANEQYF.

This clonotype has only a few counts. This rearrangement joins TRBV4-1 to TRBJ2-1, with a tentative D call TRBD2 (6 bases). Germline values: CDR1 MGHRA, CDR2 YSYEKL. The CDR3 runs to 21 residues. Trimming pared 0 bases from V and 5 bases from J, leaving 29 bases between. CDR3 sequence reads: CASSQDKTRGWGDWGDNEQFF. The CDR3 DNA is TGCGCCAGCAGCCAAGATAAGACGAGAGGTTGGGGGGATTGGGGGGACAATGAGCAGTTCTTC.

This clonotype was counted at least ten times. In nucleotides, the CDR3 is TGTGCCACCAGCAGAGACCGAGGGGGGCAGGGAGAGACCCAGTACTTC. It encodes CATSRDRGGQGETQYF. The rearrangement joins TRBV15 to TRBJ2-5; the D gene could be TRBD1 or TRBD2 (6 bases each). The CDR3 loop spans 16 amino acids. Germline lookup yields CDR1 LNHNV and CDR2 YYDKDF (reference sequence). V was clipped by 0 bases and J by 4 bases, with 15 bases between them.

V gene TRBV25-1 combines with J gene TRBJ1-1; 9 nucleotides line up with TRBD1. The CDR3 loop spans 14 amino acids. J gave up 9 bases and V 4 bases, and 9 bases lay outside the gene matches. CDR1 and CDR2 from the germline V gene are MGHDK and SYGVNS. The CDR3 region is CASSGRDRVVQAFF. Here the CDR3 DNA reads TGTGCCAGCAGTGGTCGGGACAGGGTAGTACAAGCTTTCTTT.

This clonotype was seen repeatedly, ten times or more. The rearrangement joins TRBV27 to TRBJ1-4; 7 bases are a match to TRBD1. The CDR3 is 14 amino acids. V dropped 4 bases and J dropped 5; count of bases not matched to a gene: 4. Germline V gene data show CDR1 as MNHEY and CDR2 as SMNVEV (reference sequence). The CDR3 loop reads CASSSGQPNEKLFF. The CDR3 nucleotides are TGTGCCAGCAGTTCGGGACAGCCGAATGAAAAACTGTTTTTT.

This clonotype was picked up a small number of times. J is TRBJ2-3 and V is TRBV5-1; 10 nucleotides agree with TRBD1. This CDR3 contains 16 residues. The germline V gene encodes CDR1 SGHRS and CDR2 YFSETQ. V lost 2 bases, J lost 4 bases, and 7 bases stayed unmatched. The CDR3 spells CASSFPRDRGPDTQYF. For the CDR3, the DNA is TGCGCCAGCAGCTTTCCCCGGGACAGGGGCCCAGATACGCAGTATTTT.

This clonotype was picked up a small number of times. The chain employs TRBV5-6 and TRBJ2-5; TRBD2 matches 8 bases. V lost 0 bases and J lost 6; bases outside the gene matches: 1. The CDR3 contains 13 residues. Germline V gene lookup returns CDR1 SGHDT and CDR2 YYEEEE. In DNA, the CDR3 is TGTGCCAGCAGCTTGGCGGGAGGGCAGACCCAGTACTTC. Translation gives CASSLAGGQTQYF.

This chain links TRBV6-5 with TRBJ1-5; D is unresolved. The CDR3 loop spans 14 amino acids. Germline assignment: CDR1 MNHEY and CDR2 SVGAGI. Deletions cut 2 bases from V and 9 bases from J, with 14 bases between. CDR3 bases: TGTGCCAGCAGTTACACCTCACTCTCGCGGCCCCAGCATTTT. It specifies CASSYTSLSRPQHF.

A few counts support this clonotype. The chain links TRBV10-3 to TRBJ2-1; 11 nucleotides align to TRBD2. The CDR3 totals 15 residues. The V segment lost 2 bases and the J segment 9 bases; nucleotides outside the gene matches: 6. Germline V lookup: CDR1 ENHRY, CDR2 SYGVKD. CDR3 coding DNA: TGTGCCATCAGTGAGAGTCAGCTAGCGGGAGGTGAGCAGTTCTTC. Translation: CAISESQLAGGEQFF.

The V gene is TRBV5-1, the J gene TRBJ2-4; no clear D. The V gene lost 4 bases and the J gene lost 2 bases, with 16 bases spanning the gap. Per germline, CDR1 SGHRS and CDR2 YFSETQ. This CDR3 comprises 16 residues. CDR3 in DNA: TGCGCCAGCAGCCCGAATTACATCCGTCCCAAAAACATTCAGTACTTC. The encoded protein is CASSPNYIRPKNIQYF.

This clonotype was seen at least ten times. The J gene is TRBJ1-4, the V gene TRBV5-1, with D possibly TRBD1 on 6 matching bases. V was shortened by 4 bases and J by 0 bases, with 10 bases between the two germline ends. The V gene's germline CDR1 is SGHRS and CDR2 YFSETQ. The CDR3 loop spans 15 amino acids. This CDR3 reads CASSPGGATNEKLFF. CDR3 nucleotide sequence: TGCGCCAGCAGCCCCGGGGGCGCAACTAATGAAAAACTGTTTTTT.

CDR3 loop: CASSWGLAGGRGTDTQYF. Here the CDR3 DNA reads TGTGCCAGCAGCTGGGGACTAGCGGGGGGGCGGGGCACAGATACGCAGTATTTT. This chain connects TRBV11-2 to TRBJ2-3; 16 nucleotides agree with TRBD2. The CDR3 is 18 residues long. The V gene's germline CDR1 is SGHAT and CDR2 FQNNGV. Trimming cost V 4 bases and J 1 base; bases outside gene matches: 5. Filled out from reference TRBV11-2 and TRBJ2-3, the complete variable domain reads EAGVAQSPRYKIIEKRQSVAFWCNPISGHATLYWYQQILGQGPKLLIQFQNNGVVDDSQLPKDRFSAERLKGVDSTLKIQPAKLEDSAVYLCASSWGLAGGRGTDTQYFGPGTRLTVL.

V gene TRBV20-1 combines with J gene TRBJ2-1; the D gene is possibly TRBD2 (5 bases). V lost 0 bases and J lost 3, with 12 bases in between. The CDR3 has 15 residues. Germline V lookup: CDR1 DFQATT, CDR2 SNEGSKA (reference sequence). The CDR3 coding sequence is TGCAGTGCTAGAGAGTTGGGGAGCGGCTACAATGAGCAGTTCTTC. Its translation: CSARELGSGYNEQFF.

This clonotype was picked up a small number of times. The chain recombines TRBV4-3 with TRBJ2-1, with D possibly being TRBD1 or TRBD2 (5 bases each). CDR3 length equals 16 residues. The V gene's germline CDR1 is LGHNA and CDR2 YSLEER. Between the trimmed V and J ends, which lost 0 bases and 4 bases, there was a span of 13 bases. CDR3 sequence reads: CASSQERGVGYNEQFF. In DNA form, the CDR3 reads TGCGCCAGCAGCCAAGAAAGGGGAGTCGGATACAATGAGCAGTTCTTC.

The chain combines TRBV7-2 with TRBJ2-7; D is undetermined. With 5 bases removed from V and 4 bases from J, the gap between germline ends came to 12 bases. Germline V lookup: CDR1 SGHTA, CDR2 FQGNSA. The CDR3 contains 13 residues. The CDR3 protein is CASSHYPGYEQYF. DNA of the CDR3: TGTGCCAGCAGCCACTACCCTGGGTACGAGCAGTACTTC.

V and J are TRBV20-1 and TRBJ2-5; 8 nucleotides align to TRBD2. CDR1 DFQATT and CDR2 SNEGSKA come from the germline V gene (reference sequence). J lost 4 bases, V lost 6 bases, and 7 bases had no gene match. This CDR3 spans 13 amino acids. The CDR3 sequence: CSAGRASRETQYF. CDR3 DNA sequence: TGCAGTGCCGGGAGGGCCTCGAGAGAGACCCAGTACTTC.